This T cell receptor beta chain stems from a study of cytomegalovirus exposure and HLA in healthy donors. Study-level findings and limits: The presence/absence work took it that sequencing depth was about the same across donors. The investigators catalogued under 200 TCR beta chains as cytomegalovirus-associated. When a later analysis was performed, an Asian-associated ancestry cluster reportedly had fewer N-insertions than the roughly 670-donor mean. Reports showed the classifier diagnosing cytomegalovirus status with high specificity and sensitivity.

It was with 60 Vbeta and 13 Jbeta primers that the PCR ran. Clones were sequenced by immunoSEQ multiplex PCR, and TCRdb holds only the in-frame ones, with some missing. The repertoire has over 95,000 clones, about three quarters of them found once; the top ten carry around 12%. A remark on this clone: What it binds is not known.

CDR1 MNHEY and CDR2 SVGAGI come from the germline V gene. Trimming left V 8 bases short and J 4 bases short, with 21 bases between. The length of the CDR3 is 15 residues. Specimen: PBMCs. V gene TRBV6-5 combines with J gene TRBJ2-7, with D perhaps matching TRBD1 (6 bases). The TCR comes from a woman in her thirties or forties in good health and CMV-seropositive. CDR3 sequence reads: CASWSGEVASYEQYF. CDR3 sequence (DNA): TGTGCCAGCTGGTCAGGGGAAGTCGCCTCTTACGAGCAGTACTTC.